The source of this T cell receptor (beta chain) is a study of response to subunit inactivated influenza vaccine. Using its own MiXCR run on the RT-PCR reads, TCRdb lists one record per CDR3 protein. Counted here are about 570,000 distinct CDR3 sequences, about 11% occurring once; the ten biggest clones make up more than 9.5%. Germline V gives CDR1 SGHDT, CDR2 YYEEEE. With 1 base removed from V and 4 bases from J, the gap between germline ends came to 18 bases. The CDR3 loop spans 16 amino acids. This same sample was also part of a study on T cells expressing NK-cell markers. From that study: Generation of TCR beta cDNA was performed by 5'RACE template switching incorporating UMIs.

The gene calls are TRBV5-6 and TRBJ2-7; weak D call: TRBD1 (6 bases). Here the sequenced sample was PBMCs from blood, taken on the day of vaccination. This sequence originates from a man in his fifties who received an inactivated influenza vaccine. This chain's CDR3 is CASSLIAGDRPYEQYF. The CDR3 nucleotides are TGTGCCAGCAGCTTGATCGCAGGGGACCGGCCTTACGAGCAGTACTTC. Combining the CDR3 with reference TRBV5-6 and TRBJ2-7 gives the whole variable domain DAGVTQSPTHLIKTRGQQVTLRCSPKSGHDTVSWYQQALGQGPQFIFQYYEEEERQRGNFPDRFSGHQFPNYSSELNVNALLLGDSALYLCASSLIAGDRPYEQYFGPGTRLTVT.